This TCR beta chain is drawn from a study of Ad26.COV2.S vaccination and SARS-CoV-2 variants (dated by TCRdb to the early 2020s). The study in broad terms: Donors in the vaccine arm were drawn from COV1001, a multicentre, randomized, double-blind, placebo-controlled phase I-IIa trial testing Ad26.COV2.S in healthy adults. TCRbeta repertoire sequencing was used to assess the specificity and breadth of SARS-CoV-2-reactive T cell receptors after Ad26.COV2.S vaccination. The TCR-sequenced set comprised approximately 32 samples: around 20 Ad26.COV2.S vaccine recipients, 5 placebo recipients and 8 SARS-CoV-2 convalescent individuals. Investigators did not know the trial group allocation while performing experiments and assessing outcomes. Participants in the trial were split at random into five groups of five each, receiving low-dose or high-dose Ad26.COV2.S once or twice, or else placebo on both occasions. Dosing of Ad26.COV2.S was intramuscular, at either 5x10^10 or 1x10^11 viral particles, delivered as one shot or as two shots spaced 56 days apart. Points the paper makes about the study in general: Vaccine and placebo recipients had comparable non-spike TCR breadth, which fits with the vaccine containing only spike. After vaccination, substantial breadth of spike-specific CD8+ and CD4+ T cell responses was reported. It was noted by the authors that total T cell responses may have been underestimated by the TCR breadth and depth analyses. Compared with placebo recipients, Ad26.COV2.S recipients showed higher spike-specific TCR breadth (P = 0.0014). Comparing responses between vaccine doses or regimens was not something the study was powered to do.

The treatment or condition label here, explained by the study, means: 19 received Ad26.COV2.S at low or high dose, single or two shots; roughly five received placebo; per-sample allocation not given. For vaccine and placebo recipients, the sequenced repertoires came from samples collected on day 63 after the first injection. In Cohort 1b, about two dozen adults aged 18-55 years were enrolled at a single site in Boston, USA, between 29 July and 7 August 2020. Ad26.COV2.S consisted of a replication-incompetent adenovirus type 26 vector by which a prefusion-stabilized SARS-CoV-2 spike protein from the original Wuhan strain was expressed. Note on this clone: No antigen is known for it. Nothing much larger sits one base from this clone, and base qualities are not available.

The immunoSEQ Assay was used to sequence TCRbeta CDR3 regions. After extraction, genomic DNA underwent amplification by bias-controlled multiplex PCR, followed by high-throughput sequencing. The authors processed their data as follows. Collapsing and filtering of sequences were performed to quantify the absolute abundance of each unique TCRbeta CDR3 region. Usable DNA was measured by amplifying reference genes present in all nucleated cells, and TCRbeta template counts were normalized to that usable DNA to estimate T cell fraction. Repertoire TCRs were annotated as SARS-CoV-2-specific when V gene, CDR3 amino acid sequence and J gene were exactly matched to a known reactive TCR set. MIRA supplied the reference SARS-CoV-2 TCR set, which was filtered for enrichment in COVID-19-positive ImmuneCODE repertoires so that public or cross-reactive TCRs were removed. Using the MIRA antigens, annotated TCRs were further analysed by specific ORF or by position within an ORF. Breadth was defined as annotated unique rearrangements over total unique productive rearrangements; depth was the summed frequency of those rearrangements. Two-sided Wilcoxon rank-sum tests were applied when comparing TCR breadth between groups. In TCRdb, the immuneACCESS table is reduced to in-frame sequences with V and J assigned. These tables do not hold every clone; where another copy was compared, an unresolved V gene accounts for under half, and the others remain unexplained. V, J and clone size are those of that table, while D and trimming were read from the DNA. The sample yields about 680,000 clones; around 90% were counted once. The ten most abundant clones make up approximately 1.5% of the sample.

There are 13 amino acids in the CDR3, from cysteine to phenylalanine inclusive. The kept DNA is CDR3 alone, 39 bases in frame from the first base. The germline V gene (reference sequence) supplies CDR1 MNHEY and CDR2 SMNVEV. Between the V and J ends, shortened by 4 bases and 1 base respectively, the junction contains 8 bases. This chain is built from TRBV27 and TRBJ2-7, with the D gene not clear enough to name. The material sequenced was peripheral blood, taken in a trial of Ad26.COV2.S vaccine versus placebo. The TCR sequence derives from a person aged 18-60 years who received the Ad26.COV2.S COVID-19 vaccine or a placebo. The DNA sequence reads TGTGCCAGCAGTTATGGAGTTTCCTACGAGCAGTACTTC. It encodes CASSYGVSYEQYF.